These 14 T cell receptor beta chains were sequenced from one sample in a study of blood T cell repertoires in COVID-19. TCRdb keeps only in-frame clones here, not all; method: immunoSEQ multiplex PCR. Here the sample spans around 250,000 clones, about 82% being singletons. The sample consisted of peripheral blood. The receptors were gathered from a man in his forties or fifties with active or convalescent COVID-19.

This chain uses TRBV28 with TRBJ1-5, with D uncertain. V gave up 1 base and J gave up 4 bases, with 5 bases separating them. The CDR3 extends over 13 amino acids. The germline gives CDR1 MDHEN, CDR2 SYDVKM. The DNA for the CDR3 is TGTGCCAGCAGTTTATTTCCAAATCAGCCCCAGCATTTT. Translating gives CASSLFPNQPQHF.

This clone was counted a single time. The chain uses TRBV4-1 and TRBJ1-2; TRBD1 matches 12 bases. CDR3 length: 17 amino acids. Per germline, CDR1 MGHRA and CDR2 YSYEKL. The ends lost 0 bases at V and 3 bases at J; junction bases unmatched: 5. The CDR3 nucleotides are TGCGCCAGCAGCCAAGAGGGACAGGGGGCGTACGACTATGGCTACACCTTC. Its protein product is CASSQEGQGAYDYGYTF.

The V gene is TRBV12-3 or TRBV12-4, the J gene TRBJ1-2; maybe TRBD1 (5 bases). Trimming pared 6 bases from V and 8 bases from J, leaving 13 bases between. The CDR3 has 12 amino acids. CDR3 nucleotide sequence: TGTGCCAGCAGCCCATGGGGGGAAGGCTACACCTTC. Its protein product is CASSPWGEGYTF.

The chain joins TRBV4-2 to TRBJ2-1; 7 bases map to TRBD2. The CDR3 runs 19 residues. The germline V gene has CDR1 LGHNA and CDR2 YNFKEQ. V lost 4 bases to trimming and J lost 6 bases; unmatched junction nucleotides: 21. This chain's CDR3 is CASSRVKGRGWEGRNEQFF. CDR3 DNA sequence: TGTGCCAGCAGCCGGGTGAAGGGGAGAGGGTGGGAGGGCCGCAATGAGCAGTTCTTC.

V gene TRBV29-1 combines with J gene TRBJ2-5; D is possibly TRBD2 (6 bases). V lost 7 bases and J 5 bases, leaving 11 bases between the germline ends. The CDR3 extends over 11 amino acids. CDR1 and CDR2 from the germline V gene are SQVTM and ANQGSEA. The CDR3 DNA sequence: TGCAGCGCCATTGGGGGGGAGACCCAGTACTTC. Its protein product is CSAIGGETQYF. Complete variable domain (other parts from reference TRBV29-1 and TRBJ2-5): SAVISQKPSRDICQRGTSLTIQCQVDSQVTMMFWYRQQPGQSLTLIATANQGSEATYESGFVIDKFPISRPNLTFSTLTVSNMSPEDSSIYLCSAIGGETQYFGPGTRLLVL.

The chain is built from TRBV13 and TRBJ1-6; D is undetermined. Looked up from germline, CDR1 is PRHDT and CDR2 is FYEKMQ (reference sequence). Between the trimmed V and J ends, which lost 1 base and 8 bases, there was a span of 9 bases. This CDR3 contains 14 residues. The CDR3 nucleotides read TGTGCCAGCAGCTTAGATAGATTGGATTCACCCCTCCACTTT. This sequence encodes CASSLDRLDSPLHF.

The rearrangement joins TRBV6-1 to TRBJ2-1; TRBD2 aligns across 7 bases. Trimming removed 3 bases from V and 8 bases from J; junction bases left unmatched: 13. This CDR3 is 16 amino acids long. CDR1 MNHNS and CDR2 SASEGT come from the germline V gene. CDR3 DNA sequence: TGTGCCAGCAGTGAGTGGTCTAGCGGATTTGCCGATGAGCAGTTCTTC. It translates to CASSEWSSGFADEQFF.

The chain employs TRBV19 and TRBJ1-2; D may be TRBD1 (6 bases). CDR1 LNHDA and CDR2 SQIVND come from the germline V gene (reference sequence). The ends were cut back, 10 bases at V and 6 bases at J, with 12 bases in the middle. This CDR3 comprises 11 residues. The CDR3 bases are TGTGCCACTAAAGGGGGAAATGGCTACACCTTC. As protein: CATKGGNGYTF.

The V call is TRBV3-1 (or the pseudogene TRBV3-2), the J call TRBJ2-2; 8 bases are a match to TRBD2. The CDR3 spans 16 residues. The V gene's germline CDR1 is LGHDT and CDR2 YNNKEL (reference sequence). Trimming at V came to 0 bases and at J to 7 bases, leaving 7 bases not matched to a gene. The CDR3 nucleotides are TGTGCCAGCAGCCAAGATTTGACGGGAGGGGGCGGGGAGCTGTTTTTT. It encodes CASSQDLTGGGGELFF.

CDR3 amino acids: CASSLAISTTLNSPLHF. DNA of the CDR3: TGTGCCAGCAGCTTAGCGATCTCGACAACCTTAAATTCACCCCTCCACTTT. The V gene is TRBV7-8, the J gene TRBJ1-6; D not certain. Germline assignment: CDR1 SGHVS and CDR2 FQNEAQ. Trimming left V 0 bases short and J 7 bases short, with 16 bases between. This CDR3 has 17 residues.

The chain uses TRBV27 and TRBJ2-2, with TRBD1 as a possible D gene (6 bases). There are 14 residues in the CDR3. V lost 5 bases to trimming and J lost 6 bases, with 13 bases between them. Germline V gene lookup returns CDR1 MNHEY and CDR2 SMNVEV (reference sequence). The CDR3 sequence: CASSPSGVSGELFF. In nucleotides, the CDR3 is TGTGCCAGCAGTCCATCAGGGGTTTCCGGGGAGCTGTTTTTT.

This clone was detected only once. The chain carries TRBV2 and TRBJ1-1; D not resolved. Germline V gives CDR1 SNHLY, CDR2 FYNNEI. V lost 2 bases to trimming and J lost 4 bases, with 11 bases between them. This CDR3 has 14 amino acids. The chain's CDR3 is CASSEIASGTEAFF. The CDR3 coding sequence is TGTGCCAGCAGTGAAATAGCCTCGGGCACTGAAGCTTTCTTT.

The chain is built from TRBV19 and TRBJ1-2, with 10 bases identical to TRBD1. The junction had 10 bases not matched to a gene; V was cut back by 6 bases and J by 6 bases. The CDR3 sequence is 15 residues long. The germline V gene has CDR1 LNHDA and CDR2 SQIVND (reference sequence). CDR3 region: CASRNTGTGVDGYTF. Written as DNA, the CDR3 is TGTGCCAGTAGGAACACCGGGACAGGGGTGGATGGCTACACCTTC.

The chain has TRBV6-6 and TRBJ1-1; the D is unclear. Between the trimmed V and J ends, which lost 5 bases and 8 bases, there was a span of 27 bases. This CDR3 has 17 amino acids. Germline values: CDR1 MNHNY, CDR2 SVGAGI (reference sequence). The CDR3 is CASSPLGGAGARREAFF. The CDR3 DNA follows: TGTGCCAGCAGTCCCCTCGGCGGCGCCGGAGCTCGAAGGGAAGCTTTCTTT.